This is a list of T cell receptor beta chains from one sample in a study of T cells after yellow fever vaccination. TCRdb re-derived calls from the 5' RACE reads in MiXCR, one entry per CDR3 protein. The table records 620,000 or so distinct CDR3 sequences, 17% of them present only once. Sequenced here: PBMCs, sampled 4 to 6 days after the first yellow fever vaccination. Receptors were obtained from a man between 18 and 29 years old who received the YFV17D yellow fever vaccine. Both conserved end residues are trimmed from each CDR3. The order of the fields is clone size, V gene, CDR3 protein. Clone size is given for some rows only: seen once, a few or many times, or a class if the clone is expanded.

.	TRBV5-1	ASSFNGLASETQY
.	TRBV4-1	ASSHGLAGALRADTQY
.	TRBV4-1	ASSSHWGKAAF
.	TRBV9	ASSVSSGGQAYGYT
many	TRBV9	ASSDPGELF
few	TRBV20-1	SATPGTSGGGVTDTQY
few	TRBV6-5	ASSYTRGTEAF
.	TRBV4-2	ASSQGKSGEPQH
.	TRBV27	ASGPRGPEQY
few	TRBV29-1	SVWTSGYNEQF
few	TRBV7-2	ASSSGLAGTYQETQY
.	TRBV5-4	ASSALPLGAYNEQF
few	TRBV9	ASSSGTATNEKLF
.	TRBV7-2	ASSLPMGSTDTQY
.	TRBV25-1	ASGYWTPSTDTQY
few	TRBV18	ASSPGSLGTEAF
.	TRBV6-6	ASSVRVNYGYT
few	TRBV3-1	ASSQDLAGGLTGELF
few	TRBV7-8	ASSLAVGRINEQF
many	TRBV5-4	ASSLNSGGAYNEQF
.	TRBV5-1	ASSSGGLSTDTQY
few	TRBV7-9	ASSAIPGTGKETELF
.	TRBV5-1	ASTRDAPGGETQY
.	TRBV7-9	ASSGGWWDTEAF
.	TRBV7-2	ASSLGGALIKSLQF
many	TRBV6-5	ASSYDRNTEAF
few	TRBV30	AWSALAAGTVSYEQY
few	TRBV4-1	ASSQNTGAYEQY
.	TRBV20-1	SATMGPSTEAF
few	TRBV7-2	ASSLGLVLTDTQY
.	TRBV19	ATGVAGNTIY
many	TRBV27	ASRPDRPGGGYT
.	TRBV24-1	VTRGGGTDTQY
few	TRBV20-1	SASLPAGGTNEQF
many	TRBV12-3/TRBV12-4	ASSWGQHYGYT
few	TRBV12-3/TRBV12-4	ASSPKGGRRTDTQY
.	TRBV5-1	ATRRGGPEDEQF
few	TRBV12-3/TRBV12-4	ASNAPGSNQPQH
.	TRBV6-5	ASSYLARGNTEAF
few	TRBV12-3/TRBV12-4	ASSLMRGGRAEQF
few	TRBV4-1	ASSLYQRATDTQY
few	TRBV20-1	SARKEPYGYT
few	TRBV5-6	ASSPPDRGTDTQY
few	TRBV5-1	ASSWHTGELF
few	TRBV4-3	ASSQEGSGTQY
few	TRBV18	ASSPGGGGGEKLF
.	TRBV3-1	ASSPNSAVDYGYT
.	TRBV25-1	ASSVTPGQGGLETQY
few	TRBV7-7	ASSLGGGNQETQY
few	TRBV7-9	ASSGGAGRSEQF
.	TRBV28	ASRTGTGDMNTEAF
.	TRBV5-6	ASSFSQYEQY
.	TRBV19	ASSPRTNTEAF
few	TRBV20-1	SARQDTQY
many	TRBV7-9	ASSPTGTYEQY
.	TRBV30	AWSRSAFGHQETQY
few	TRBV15	ATSRELTGGISGANVLT
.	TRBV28	ASSSVTGIGETQY
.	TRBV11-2	ASSPRGAGEETQY
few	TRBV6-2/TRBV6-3	ASSYGPRSSYEQY